This T cell receptor beta chain was identified during a study of radiotherapy plus CTLA-4 blockade in lung cancer (dated by TCRdb to between 2017 and 2018). Describing the broader study: Objective responses were observed in around 20% of enrolled patients, and disease control was achieved in approximately 29%.

According to the germline V gene, CDR1 reads MDHEN and CDR2 reads SYDVKM. Cut back by 7 bases and 8 bases, the V and J ends lie 17 bases apart. The CDR3 covers 13 residues, taking in both the cysteine and the phenylalanine. The sequence is cut down to CDR3 DNA, 39 bases in frame from base 1. Concerning this clone itself: Its cognate antigen has yet to be identified. There are no base qualities to consult, and no much larger clone falls within one base.

The receptor library was made with the immunoSEQ multiplex PCR assay. TCRdb carries this immuneACCESS record with in-frame sequences only. Its versions omit some clonotypes, under half of them owing to an unresolved V gene in the studies checked, with the rest unexplained. The sample yields tens of thousands of clones; around 76% were counted once. The ten largest clones capture 11% of the sample. The study evaluated CTLA-4 blockade (ipilimumab) given together with focal radiation therapy in patients who had chemo-refractory metastatic non-small-cell lung cancer. Study-wide conclusions, independent of this receptor: After treatment with radiotherapy and ipilimumab, TCR clones that originated in tumors expanded in peripheral blood. Early dynamic changes in blood T cell clones, together with increased serum interferon-beta after radiation, were reported as the strongest predictors of response.

This TCR was sampled from a human donor with non-small cell lung cancer who had stable disease on radiotherapy plus ipilimumab. This sample comprised peripheral blood, obtained from a patient treated with radiotherapy plus ipilimumab. The chain is made from TRBV28 and TRBJ1-1, and the D gene may be TRBD1, 6 bases matching. DNA sequence: TGTGCCAGCAACGGGACACCGGGACGGGAAGCTTTCTTT. This is translated as CASNGTPGREAFF.